Below are 19 T cell receptor beta chains sequenced from a single sample in a study of T-cell reconstitution after alpha-beta-depleted transplantation in children. Unique molecular identifiers featured in how the TCRbeta library was prepared. From the PCR reads, TCRdb called clonotypes with MiXCR, one entry per CDR3 protein. Of approximately 500,000 distinct CDR3 sequences detected, roughly a tenth appear once; the ten largest clones hold 2% to 2.5%. Sequenced material: PBMCs, taken before TCRalphabeta/CD19-depleted stem cell transplant. The receptors shown here come from a child aged 2-15 years with inherited bone marrow failure, due to receive a stem cell transplant.

The sample holds many counts of this clonotype. V is TRBV27 and J is TRBJ2-1; possible D gene TRBD1, 6 bases. Germline V CDR1 and CDR2: MNHEY, SMNVEV (reference sequence). Between the trimmed V and J ends, which lost 2 bases and 4 bases, there was a span of 9 bases. This CDR3 is built from 14 residues. The CDR3 coding sequence is TGTGCCAGCAGTTTAAGGACAGCTTACAATGAGCAGTTCTTC. Its protein product is CASSLRTAYNEQFF.

This clonotype has ten or more counts. This chain links TRBV29-1 with TRBJ2-1; no definite D call. The CDR3 spans 15 residues. The V gene's germline CDR1 is SQVTM and CDR2 ANQGSEA. Trimming pared 7 bases from V and 8 bases from J, leaving 24 bases between. DNA of the CDR3: TGCAGCGCCGGCCACCCGAGGATAATGTCGGATGAGCAGTTCTTC. This sequence encodes CSAGHPRIMSDEQFF.

About this clonotype itself: A much larger clone lies one base from this, so it may be a read error. The chain has TRBV4-3 and TRBJ2-3, with D maybe TRBD2 (6 bases). The CDR3 sequence is 16 residues long. Trimming took 3 bases from V and 4 from J, leaving 17 bases between them. Germline lookup yields CDR1 LGHNA and CDR2 YSLEER. CDR3 sequence (DNA): TGCGCCAGCAGCCAGACCGGGACTCTCGCTGCAGATACGCAGTATTTT. It yields the protein CASSQTGTLAADTQYF.

This clonotype was counted between two and nine times. V is TRBV15 and J is TRBJ2-1; 8 bases align to TRBD2. CDR3 length: 16 amino acids. CDR1 is LNHNV, CDR2 YYDKDF, per germline (reference sequence). Losses at the gene ends were 1 base for V and 4 bases for J; bases not matched to a gene: 6. CDR3 DNA sequence: TGTGCCACCAGCAGAGTTTTGACTAGCGCATACAATGAGCAGTTCTTC. Residues: CATSRVLTSAYNEQFF. Full variable domain (outside the CDR3, taken from reference TRBV15 and TRBJ2-1): DAMVIQNPRYQVTQFGKPVTLSCSQTLNHNVMYWYQQKSSQAPKLLFHYYDKDFNNEADTPDNFQSRRPNTSFCFLDIRSPGLGDTAMYLCATSRVLTSAYNEQFFGPGTRLTVL.

This clonotype showed up many times. The chain carries TRBV4-3 and TRBJ2-3, with TRBD2 identical over 10 bases. Germline CDR1 LGHNA, CDR2 YSLEER. Germline trimming cut 6 bases from V and 7 bases from J; bases unmatched to any gene: 10. The CDR3 totals 15 residues. CDR3 amino acids: CASREGVLAGHTQYF. Written as DNA, the CDR3 is TGCGCCAGCAGGGAGGGTGTACTAGCGGGACATACGCAGTATTTT.

V is TRBV5-4 and J is TRBJ2-7; D not resolved. Looked up from germline, CDR1 is SGHNT and CDR2 is YYREEE (reference sequence). V gave up 4 bases and J gave up 5 bases, with 16 bases separating them. The CDR3 loop spans 14 amino acids. The CDR3 here is CASSPDPSPNEQYF. CDR3 DNA sequence: TGTGCCAGCAGCCCGGATCCCAGTCCTAACGAGCAGTACTTC.

This clonotype was picked up many times. The junction and the germline gene differ at one end; a read error may be behind it. The chain recombines TRBV5-4 with TRBJ2-2; D is unclear. CDR1 and CDR2 from the germline V gene are SGHNT and YYREEE (reference sequence). CDR3 length equals 13 residues. This CDR3 reads CASSLARTGELFF. DNA for the CDR3: TGCGCCAGCAGCTTGGCCAGAACCGGGGAGCTGTTTTTT. The variable domain in full, with the rest retrieved from reference TRBV5-4 and TRBJ2-2, is ETGVTQSPTHLIKTRGQQVTLRCSSQSGHNTVSWYQQALGQGPQFIFQYYREEENGRGNFPPRFSGLQFPNYSSELNVNALELDDSALYLCASSLARTGELFFGEGSRLTVL.

The V gene is TRBV10-3, the J gene TRBJ2-7, with D possibly TRBD2 on 5 matching bases. This CDR3 has 16 amino acids. Trimming removed 2 bases from V and 6 bases from J, with 20 bases in between. Germline values: CDR1 ENHRY, CDR2 SYGVKD. The CDR3 DNA is TGTGCCATCAGTGAGGAATCGCCCAGACCCCGGGGCGAGCAGTACTTC. This encodes CAISEESPRPRGEQYF.

This clonotype was recorded many times. The genes are TRBV5-6 and TRBJ2-7; 8 bases are a match to TRBD2. This CDR3 spans 15 amino acids. Germline CDR1 and CDR2: SGHDT and YYEEEE. V trimming: 4 bases; J trimming: 3 bases; junction bases outside the gene matches: 9. The CDR3 nucleotides are TGTGCCAGCAGCCCGACCAGCGGGAGCCGCTACGAGCAGTACTTC. Translation gives CASSPTSGSRYEQYF.

For this clonotype: Germline is not matched at one junction end, which may reflect a read error. The chain recombines TRBV20-1 with TRBJ1-1; 7 bases agree with TRBD1. CDR3 length: 16 amino acids. Germline CDR1 is DFQATT and CDR2 is SNEGSKA (reference sequence). For the CDR3, the DNA is TGCTGTGCTAGAGCCCTCGACAGGGCCGTTAACACTGAAGCTTTCTTT. It translates to CCARALDRAVNTEAFF.

This clonotype has at least ten counts. This chain uses TRBV20-1 with TRBJ2-7, with D possibly matching TRBD2 (6 bases). Per germline, CDR1 DFQATT and CDR2 SNEGSKA (reference sequence). CDR3 length: 14 amino acids. V was cut by 0 bases and J by 7 bases, with 16 bases left in between. CDR3 DNA: TGCAGTGCTAGAGATTGGGGGGACTCCGGGGAGCAGTACTTC. Translation gives CSARDWGDSGEQYF.

There are many counts of this clonotype. The CDR3, as DNA: TGCAGTGCTAGCCGCCGGGACTGGATACAACTACAGCCGGGGTTCTTC. Translating gives CSASRRDWIQLQPGFF. The rearrangement joins TRBV20-1 to TRBJ2-1, with a weak D call TRBD2 (6 bases). From germline, CDR1 is DFQATT and CDR2 SNEGSKA (reference sequence). Trimming cost V 3 bases and J 15 bases, with 30 bases left between them. This CDR3 has 16 amino acids.

This clonotype was recorded at least ten times. The chain uses TRBV12-3 or TRBV12-4 and TRBJ1-6; D perhaps matches TRBD1 (5 bases). Trimming pared 2 bases from V and 7 bases from J, leaving 15 bases between. This CDR3 contains 16 residues. CDR3 sequence reads: CASSLRVGAANSPLHF. For the CDR3, the DNA is TGTGCCAGCAGTTTAAGGGTCGGGGCAGCGAATTCACCCCTCCACTTT.

This clonotype has a count of ten or more. The chain joins TRBV7-8 to TRBJ2-1; 9 nucleotides agree with TRBD2. The CDR3 sequence is 14 residues long. V gave up 7 bases and J gave up 4 bases; unmatched junction bases: 5. The germline gives CDR1 SGHVS, CDR2 FQNEAQ. The CDR3 sequence: CASKPTSGYNEQFF. CDR3 sequence (DNA): TGTGCCAGCAAACCGACTAGCGGATACAATGAGCAGTTCTTC.

Worth noting for this clonotype: With a much larger clone just one base away, this may be a read error. The chain employs TRBV3-1 and TRBJ2-1; 9 nucleotides line up with TRBD2. CDR3 size: 17 residues. CDR1 is LGHDT, CDR2 YNNKEL, per germline (reference sequence). CDR3 DNA sequence: TGTGCCAGCACCCAAGGACTAGCGCTTAGCTCCTACAATGAGCAGTTCTTC. Amino acids: CASTQGLALSSYNEQFF.

This clonotype was counted only a few times. The gene calls are TRBV19 and TRBJ2-7; TRBD2 aligns across 7 bases. CDR3 length: 14 amino acids. V lost 1 base to trimming and J lost 2 bases; unmatched junction nucleotides: 2. Germline V lookup: CDR1 LNHDA, CDR2 SQIVND (reference sequence). In DNA, the CDR3 is TGTGCCAGTAGTATAGCGGGAGGACCCTACGAGCAGTACTTC. It encodes CASSIAGGPYEQYF.

This clonotype was detected many times. This chain links TRBV29-1 with TRBJ2-2; a weak D match, TRBD2 (7 bases). The germline CDR1 and CDR2 sequences are SQVTM and ANQGSEA. V was shortened by 7 bases and J by 1 base, with 13 bases between the two germline ends. CDR3 length: 14 amino acids. CDR3 bases: TGCAGCGCCCAAGGGGGGGGGAACACCGGGGAGCTGTTTTTT. Translation: CSAQGGGNTGELFF.

This clonotype came up many times. In DNA form, the CDR3 reads TGTGCCAGCAGCCGACATGGGGGTGGTGTCGACACGCAGTATTTT. Its protein is CASSRHGGGVDTQYF. This chain links TRBV3-1 with TRBJ2-3, with D perhaps matching TRBD1 or TRBD2 (5 bases each). Germline-derived CDR1 and CDR2 are LGHDT and YNNKEL (reference sequence). The CDR3 length is 15 residues. With 4 bases removed from V and 9 bases from J, the gap between germline ends came to 20 bases.

This clonotype was counted many times. The chain joins TRBV6-5 to TRBJ1-6; 7 nucleotides agree with TRBD1. The germline gives CDR1 MNHEY, CDR2 SVGAGI. This CDR3 has 13 amino acids. V shed 4 bases and J 7 bases; nucleotides not matched to a gene: 1. In nucleotides, the CDR3 is TGTGCCAGCAGTTGGGGACAGAATTCACCCCTCCACTTT. Translation gives CASSWGQNSPLHF.